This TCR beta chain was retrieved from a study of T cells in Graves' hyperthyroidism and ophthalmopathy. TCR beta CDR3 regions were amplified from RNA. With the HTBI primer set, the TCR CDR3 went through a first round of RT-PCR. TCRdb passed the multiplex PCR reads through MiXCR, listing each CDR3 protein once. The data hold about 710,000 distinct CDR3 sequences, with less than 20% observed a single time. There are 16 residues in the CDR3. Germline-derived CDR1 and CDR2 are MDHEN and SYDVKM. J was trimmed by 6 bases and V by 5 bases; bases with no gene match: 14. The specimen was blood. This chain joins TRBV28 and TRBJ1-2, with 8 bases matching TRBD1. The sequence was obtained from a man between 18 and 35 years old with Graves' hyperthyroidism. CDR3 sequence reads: CASSPGQGRLFDGYTF. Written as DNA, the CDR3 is TGTGCCAGCAGTCCCGGACAGGGAAGGCTCTTTGATGGCTACACCTTC.